Listed below are T cell receptor beta chains from one sample, sequenced in a study of CD8 T cells in ankylosing spondylitis. TCRdb processed the 5' RACE reads anew with MiXCR; each CDR3 protein has one entry. The sample has more than 650,000 distinct CDR3 sequences; approximately 10% are singletons. The specimen was blood, either unsorted or a sorted T cell fraction (not recorded which). The source of these receptors is a male donor with ankylosing spondylitis. CDR3s include the opening cysteine and the closing phenylalanine or tryptophan. The D gene is left open where the match is weak. Not every row has a clone size; where given, it reads once, few, many or a size class.

v_call	clone_size	j_call	d_call	cdr3_aa	cdr3_nt
TRBV27	many	TRBJ2-1	TRBD2	CASSIGLAALSYNEQFF	TGTGCCAGCAGTATCGGACTAGCGGCCTTAAGCTACAATGAGCAGTTCTTC
TRBV10-3	NA	TRBJ1-5	NA	CATGPTGNQPQHF	TGTGCCACTGGGCCCACGGGGAATCAGCCCCAGCATTTT
TRBV27	NA	TRBJ2-1	NA	CASNTGYNEQFF	TGTGCCAGCAACACAGGGTACAATGAGCAGTTCTTC
TRBV20-1	few	TRBJ1-1	TRBD1	CSARVPGGANTEAFF	TGCAGTGCTAGAGTACCAGGGGGCGCGAACACTGAAGCTTTCTTT
TRBV6-2/TRBV6-3	many	TRBJ1-1	NA	CASSYIANTEAFF	TGTGCCAGCAGTTACATAGCGAACACTGAAGCTTTCTTT
TRBV6-2/TRBV6-3	NA	TRBJ2-1	TRBD2	CASSDGGGAGNEQFF	TGTGCCAGCAGTGATGGCGGGGGGGCCGGTAATGAGCAGTTCTTC
TRBV10-3	many	TRBJ1-1	NA	CAISESLIRETEAFF	TGTGCCATCAGTGAGTCGCTTATCAGGGAAACTGAAGCTTTCTTT
TRBV7-3	NA	TRBJ2-1	NA	CASSYRLVRYNEQFF	TGTGCCAGCAGCTATCGACTAGTTCGATACAATGAGCAGTTCTTC
TRBV5-1	few	TRBJ2-7	NA	CASSFGTPREQYF	TGCGCCAGCAGCTTCGGGACCCCGAGGGAGCAGTACTTC
TRBV5-1	NA	TRBJ1-2	NA	CASSLEGRANGYTF	TGCGCCAGCAGCTTGGAAGGCAGGGCCAATGGCTACACCTTC
TRBV10-3	few	TRBJ1-1	NA	CAISETASYTEAFF	TGTGCCATCAGTGAAACAGCAAGTTACACTGAAGCTTTCTTT
TRBV9	NA	TRBJ2-5	TRBD2	CASSVGYSAGEETQYF	TGTGCCAGCAGCGTAGGGTATAGTGCGGGAGAAGAGACCCAGTACTTC
TRBV12-3/TRBV12-4	many	TRBJ2-3	TRBD2	CASSPGLAGGMDTQYF	TGTGCCAGCAGCCCTGGACTAGCGGGAGGGATGGATACGCAGTATTTT
TRBV6-5	NA	TRBJ2-7	NA	CASSYDRGRSYEQYF	TGTGCCAGCAGTTACGACCGGGGACGATCCTACGAGCAGTACTTC
TRBV4-2	few	TRBJ2-7	NA	CASSQGPGANYEQYF	TGTGCCAGCAGCCAAGGGCCGGGAGCTAACTACGAGCAGTACTTC
TRBV5-1	few	TRBJ2-7	NA	CASSLVVLDEQYF	TGCGCCAGCAGCTTGGTAGTTCTCGACGAGCAGTACTTC
TRBV20-1	NA	TRBJ1-5	TRBD1	CSALDRGASNQPQHF	TGCAGTGCTCTTGACAGGGGGGCGAGCAATCAGCCCCAGCATTTT
TRBV20-1	many	TRBJ1-1	NA	CSVRIDMNTEAFF	TGCAGTGTTCGCATAGACATGAACACTGAAGCTTTCTTT
TRBV7-2	few	TRBJ2-1	NA	CASSLERSGEQFF	TGTGCCAGCAGCTTAGAACGTAGCGGTGAGCAGTTCTTC
TRBV5-1	few	TRBJ2-7	NA	CASSLRAGDYEQYF	TGCGCCAGCAGCCTACGGGCCGGAGACTACGAGCAGTACTTC
TRBV5-1	few	TRBJ1-1	NA	CASSLAPATGRAFF	TGCGCCAGCAGCTTGGCGCCCGCCACGGGGAGGGCTTTCTTT
TRBV24-1	few	TRBJ2-3	TRBD2	CATSDRGWTSGNTDTQYF	TGTGCCACCAGTGACCGAGGTTGGACTAGCGGTAATACAGATACGCAGTATTTT
TRBV20-1	few	TRBJ2-2	NA	CSASAGWTGGELFF	TGCAGTGCTAGTGCAGGGTGGACGGGCGGGGAGCTGTTTTTT
TRBV15	NA	TRBJ1-2	NA	CATSRDSGRRTYGYTF	TGTGCCACCAGCAGAGATTCAGGACGGAGGACTTATGGCTACACCTTC
TRBV28	NA	TRBJ2-7	TRBD1	CASSYRDRGEQYF	TGTGCCAGCAGTTACCGGGACAGGGGCGAGCAGTACTTC
TRBV3-1	NA	TRBJ1-1	NA	CASSHGNEAFF	TGTGCCAGCAGCCATGGAAATGAAGCTTTCTTT
TRBV4-2	few	TRBJ1-5	NA	CASSRGQNSNQPQHF	TGTGCCAGCAGTCGGGGGCAAAATAGCAATCAGCCCCAGCATTTT
TRBV27	few	TRBJ1-6	NA	CASGGGRYNSPLHF	TGTGCCAGCGGGGGGGGACGGTATAATTCACCCCTCCACTTT
TRBV29-1	many	TRBJ2-4	TRBD1	CSATGVGAKNIQYF	TGCAGCGCTACAGGGGTGGGAGCCAAAAACATTCAGTACTTC
TRBV4-3	few	TRBJ2-7	NA	CASSHQTRGTYEQYF	TGCGCCAGCAGCCACCAGACTAGGGGGACCTACGAGCAGTACTTC
TRBV7-3	few	TRBJ2-1	NA	CASSPSGREYNEQFF	TGTGCCAGCAGCCCATCGGGACGCGAATACAATGAGCAGTTCTTC
TRBV4-1	NA	TRBJ1-3	NA	CASSQGRGISGNTIYF	TGCGCCAGCAGCCAAGGGAGGGGCATCTCTGGAAACACCATATATTTT
TRBV20-1	few	TRBJ1-1	NA	CSATEVAAFF	TGCAGTGCTACGGAAGTTGCAGCTTTCTTT
TRBV20-1	NA	TRBJ1-1	NA	CSARVPGLGEAFF	TGCAGTGCTAGAGTACCCGGGCTGGGTGAAGCTTTCTTT
TRBV5-5	NA	TRBJ1-3	NA	CASSLSSFTGNTIYF	TGTGCCAGCAGCTTGTCGAGTTTCACTGGAAACACCATATATTTT
TRBV6-2/TRBV6-3	NA	TRBJ2-7	TRBD2	CASRTRGGHSYEQYF	TGTGCCAGCAGGACTCGGGGGGGTCACTCCTACGAGCAGTACTTC
TRBV5-1	few	TRBJ2-3	NA	CASSLMSGADTQYF	TGCGCCAGCAGCTTGATGTCAGGGGCAGATACGCAGTATTTT
TRBV6-5	NA	TRBJ2-2	NA	CASSYFMRGRSGTGELFF	TGTGCCAGCAGTTACTTTATGCGGGGGCGCTCGGGCACCGGGGAGCTGTTTTTT
TRBV10-1	NA	TRBJ2-3	TRBD2	CASSEARTSDGTDTQYF	TGCGCCAGCAGTGAGGCAAGGACTAGCGATGGCACAGATACGCAGTATTTT
TRBV4-3	few	TRBJ1-4	TRBD1	CASSQRDRGNEKLFF	TGCGCCAGCAGCCAACGGGACAGGGGGAATGAAAAACTGTTTTTT
TRBV5-1	NA	TRBJ1-6	NA	CASSPGLGHNSPLHF	TGCGCCAGCAGCCCCGGTCTTGGACATAATTCACCCCTCCACTTT
TRBV7-9	few	TRBJ2-3	NA	CASSPSRTSTDTQYF	TGTGCCAGCAGCCCGTCGAGGACTAGCACAGATACGCAGTATTTT
TRBV28	NA	TRBJ1-5	NA	CASSLSSQPQHF	TGTGCCAGCAGTTTAAGCAGCCAGCCCCAGCATTTT
TRBV7-2	NA	TRBJ2-7	NA	CASSRNGGPYEQYF	TGTGCCAGCAGCCGTAACGGAGGGCCCTACGAGCAGTACTTC
TRBV20-1	few	TRBJ2-7	NA	CSQRGANSYEQYF	TGCAGTCAGAGGGGGGCCAACTCCTACGAGCAGTACTTC
TRBV4-3	NA	TRBJ1-4	NA	CASSQEGGGKLFF	TGCGCCAGCAGCCAAGAAGGGGGGGGAAAACTGTTTTTT
TRBV5-1	few	TRBJ2-7	TRBD1	CASSLAETGGYEQYF	TGCGCCAGCAGCTTGGCCGAGACAGGGGGTTACGAGCAGTACTTC
TRBV29-1	many	TRBJ2-7	NA	CSVVQGRYEQYF	TGCAGCGTTGTACAGGGGAGGTACGAGCAGTACTTC
TRBV9	NA	TRBJ2-1	NA	CASRQTRVYNEQFF	TGTGCCAGCAGACAGACTAGAGTTTACAATGAGCAGTTCTTC
TRBV6-1	NA	TRBJ2-7	TRBD1	CASTTVQGAVGEQYF	TGTGCCAGCACTACCGTACAGGGGGCTGTCGGAGAGCAGTACTTC
TRBV12-3/TRBV12-4	NA	TRBJ2-2	TRBD1	CASSLAPTGSDTGELFF	TGTGCCAGCAGTTTAGCCCCGACAGGGTCCGACACCGGGGAGCTGTTTTTT